Each of the 3 T cell receptor gamma chains below was sequenced from the same sample in a study of γδ T cells in repeated Plasmodium falciparum infection. TCRdb re-called clones from the multiplex PCR reads via CATT. The data contain 12,000 to 15,000 gamma-chain clones, about 1.5% of them singletons. Gammadelta T cells were flow-sorted from PBMC into Vgamma9/Vdelta2+ and Vdelta2-negative populations for bulk analysis. Sequences were obtained from gamma-delta T cells from blood. The receptor source for this set is a pool of human donors (malaria-infected and uninfected, not separated).

This clone has ten or more counts. A read error is likely here: a far larger clone is one base away. Within the sample, other DNA sequences also encode this same CDR3. The chain has TRGV9 and TRGJP. Here the J gene was assigned by germline matching of the DNA, as TCRdb has none. This CDR3 is built from 17 residues. Germline CDR1 is GITISATS and CDR2 is ISYDGTV (reference sequence). CDR3 sequence (DNA): TGCGCCTTGTGGGAGGTGATTCTAGAGTTGGGCAAAAAAATCAAGGTATTT. It translates to CALWEVILELGKKIKVF.

This clone appeared many times. This likely stems from a read error, as it lies one base from a far larger clone. The sample carries other DNA sequences with the same CDR3. This chain uses TRGV9 with TRGJP. This CDR3 has 16 residues. Germline CDR1 and CDR2: GITISATS and ISYDGTV (reference sequence). The CDR3 bases are TGTGCCTTGTGGGAGATTAAAGAGTTGGGCAAGAAAATCAAGGTATTT. This encodes CALWEIKELGKKIKVF.

There are many counts of this clone. The translation of this DNA and the TCRdb protein of a much larger clone differ at residue 11, probably owing to a read error; the protein shown here is translated from the DNA. This rearrangement joins TRGV9 to TRGJP. In germline, CDR1 is GITISATS, CDR2 ISYDGTV (reference sequence). This CDR3 contains 16 residues. The chain's CDR3 is CALWEEQELGRKIKVF. The DNA for the CDR3 is TGTGCCTTGTGGGAGGAACAAGAGTTGGGCAGAAAAATCAAGGTATTT.